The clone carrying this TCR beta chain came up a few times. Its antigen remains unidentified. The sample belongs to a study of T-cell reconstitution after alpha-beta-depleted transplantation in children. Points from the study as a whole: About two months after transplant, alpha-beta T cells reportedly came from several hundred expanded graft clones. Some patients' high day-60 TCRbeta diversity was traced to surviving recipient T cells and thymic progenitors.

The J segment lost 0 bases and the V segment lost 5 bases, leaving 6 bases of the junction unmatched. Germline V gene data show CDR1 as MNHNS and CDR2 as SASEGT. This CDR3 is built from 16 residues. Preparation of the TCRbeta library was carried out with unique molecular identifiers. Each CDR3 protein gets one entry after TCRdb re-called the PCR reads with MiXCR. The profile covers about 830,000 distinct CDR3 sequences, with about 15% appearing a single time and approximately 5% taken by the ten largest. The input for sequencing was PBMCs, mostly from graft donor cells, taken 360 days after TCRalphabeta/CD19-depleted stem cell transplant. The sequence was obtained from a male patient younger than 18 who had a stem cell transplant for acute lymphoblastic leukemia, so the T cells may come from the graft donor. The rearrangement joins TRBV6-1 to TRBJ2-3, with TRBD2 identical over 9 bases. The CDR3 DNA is TGTGCCAGCAGTAAGATAGCGGGGGCTAGCACAGATACGCAGTATTTT. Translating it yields CASSKIAGASTDTQYF.